Following are 29 T cell receptor beta chains from one sample sequenced in a study of CD8 T cells in ankylosing spondylitis (dated by TCRdb to 2017 to 2019). Preparation of the library involved 5' RACE. The sample was run on an Illumina HiSeq 2500. TCRdb reanalyzed the raw reads on its own, using fastp at Q25 for trimming and MiXCR for clone calling, and kept in-frame beta chains. Every distinct CDR3 protein forms one entry, paired with its most common genes and DNA. In this sample the table shows 250,000 to 300,000 distinct CDR3 sequences, about 20% of which occur a single time. The ten biggest clones cover roughly 8% of the sample. The sequenced sample was blood, either unsorted or a sorted T cell fraction (not recorded which). These receptors were collected from a male donor with ankylosing spondylitis or in good health (not recorded which).

This clonotype was counted between two and nine times. This chain joins TRBV5-1 and TRBJ2-1; a weak D match, TRBD1 (6 bases). Trimming left V 4 bases short and J 4 bases short, with 15 bases between. The length of the CDR3 is 15 residues. From germline, CDR1 is SGHRS and CDR2 YFSETQ. The DNA of the CDR3 is TGCGCCAGCAGCGGATCGACAGGAATATACAATGAGCAGTTCTTC. This codes for CASSGSTGIYNEQFF.

The V call is TRBV11-2, the J call TRBJ1-5; 8 bases fit TRBD1. From germline, CDR1 is SGHAT and CDR2 FQNNGV. After removal of 3 bases from V and 3 bases from J, the junction contained 4 bases not matched to a gene. This CDR3 has 15 amino acids. The CDR3, as DNA: TGTGCCAGCAGCTTGCAGGGGGCCTTCAATCAGCCCCAGCATTTT. It encodes CASSLQGAFNQPQHF.

This clonotype was detected only a few times. This chain uses TRBV9 with TRBJ1-3; D gene unclear. CDR1 is SGDLS, CDR2 YYNGEE, per germline. V lost 2 bases, J lost 2 bases, and 11 bases lay in between. The CDR3 runs to 15 residues. In DNA form, the CDR3 reads TGTGCCAGCAGCGTCCTGGGGAACACTGGAAACACCATATATTTT. Translated: CASSVLGNTGNTIYF.

The V gene is TRBV3-1, the J gene TRBJ1-2; D perhaps matches TRBD1 (5 bases). Germline CDR1 reads LGHDT; CDR2 reads YNNKEL (reference sequence). Trimming pared 1 base from V and 4 bases from J, leaving 13 bases between. This CDR3 is built from 15 residues. CDR3 nucleotides: TGTGCCAGCAGCCAAGGCGGGGGGATTACCTATGGCTACACCTTC. Protein product: CASSQGGGITYGYTF.

This chain uses TRBV3-1 with TRBJ2-3; 10 nucleotides match TRBD2. The V gene's germline CDR1 is LGHDT and CDR2 YNNKEL (reference sequence). The CDR3 spans 17 residues. The J segment lost 3 bases and the V segment lost 4 bases, leaving 10 bases of the junction unmatched. The CDR3 DNA is TGTGCCAGCAGCCGAATACTAGCGGGGATTGGGACAGATACGCAGTATTTT. Protein: CASSRILAGIGTDTQYF.

This CDR3 reads CASSLAGGMETQYF. The CDR3 nucleotides are TGTGCCAGCAGTTTGGCAGGGGGTATGGAGACCCAGTACTTC. This chain joins TRBV12-3 or TRBV12-4 and TRBJ2-5; the match to TRBD1 covers 7 bases. J was trimmed by 5 bases and V by 3 bases; bases with no gene match: 6. The CDR3 totals 14 residues.

The rearrangement joins TRBV18 to TRBJ2-5; 9 positions match TRBD2. The V segment lost 8 bases and the J segment 5 bases; nucleotides outside the gene matches: 9. The CDR3 totals 14 residues. The germline CDR1 and CDR2 sequences are KGHSH and LQKENI. Written as DNA, the CDR3 is TGTGCCAGCGTCACCAGTACTAGCGGGGAGACCCAGTACTTC. It yields the protein CASVTSTSGETQYF.

This clonotype was detected only a few times. The CDR3 nucleotides read TGTGCCAGCAGTGAAGCCCCGGGGCAGGTGACCTATGGCTACACCTTC. Translating it yields CASSEAPGQVTYGYTF. The rearrangement links TRBV6-1 to TRBJ1-2; the D gene is possibly TRBD1 (5 bases). Germline assignment: CDR1 MNHNS and CDR2 SASEGT. Trimming took 0 bases from V and 4 from J, leaving 15 bases between them. There are 16 residues in the CDR3.

Turning to this clonotype: An end of the junction does not agree with germline; a read error may underlie this. The rearrangement links TRBV7-8 to TRBJ2-3, with a possible D match to TRBD2 (5 bases). This CDR3 region has 17 residues. Germline CDR1 SGHVS, CDR2 FQNEAQ. Here the CDR3 reads CVSTPELTGRIGYTQYF. CDR3 coding DNA: TGTGTCAGCACCCCAGAGTTAACGGGAAGGATAGGTTATACGCAGTATTTT.

The CDR3 is CASSRVGQGRLAFF. The DNA of the CDR3 is TGTGCCAGCAGCCGAGTGGGGCAGGGTAGGTTGGCTTTCTTT. The rearrangement joins TRBV3-1 to TRBJ1-1; tentatively, D is TRBD1 (5 bases). The CDR3 has 14 residues. The V end lost 4 bases, the J end lost 11 bases, and 20 bases lay between the germline ends. In germline, CDR1 is LGHDT, CDR2 YNNKEL (reference sequence).

The chain employs TRBV20-1 and TRBJ1-5; possibly TRBD1 for D (5 bases). V lost 3 bases and J 7 bases, leaving 16 bases between the germline ends. Germline loops: CDR1 DFQATT, CDR2 SNEGSKA (reference sequence). This CDR3 spans 14 amino acids. The CDR3 nucleotides read TGCAGTGCTAGTCCGCAGGGCGCAGGACAGCCCCAGCATTTT. This sequence encodes CSASPQGAGQPQHF.

This clonotype has a handful of counts. The chain recombines TRBV28 with TRBJ2-3, with a weak D call TRBD1 (6 bases). Germline CDR1 and CDR2: MDHEN and SYDVKM. V dropped 0 bases and J dropped 5 bases, with 9 bases sitting between them. The CDR3 length is 14 residues. The CDR3 here is CASSLWGAEDTQYF. In nucleotides, the CDR3 is TGTGCCAGCAGTTTATGGGGGGCAGAAGATACGCAGTATTTT.

The gene calls are TRBV28 and TRBJ2-5, with 8 bases that match TRBD1. The CDR3 length is 16 residues. With V trimmed by 3 bases and J by 2 bases, 8 bases remained unmatched. Germline assignment: CDR1 MDHEN and CDR2 SYDVKM. CDR3 loop: CASSLPTGASQETQYF. In DNA form, the CDR3 reads TGTGCCAGCAGTTTGCCGACAGGGGCTTCACAAGAGACCCAGTACTTC.

This clonotype was observed once. A much larger clone lies one base from this, so it may be a read error. This chain links TRBV28 with TRBJ1-2; weak D call: TRBD1 (5 bases). With 4 bases removed from V and 5 bases from J, the gap between germline ends came to 8 bases. This CDR3 comprises 12 residues. Looked up from germline, CDR1 is MDHEN and CDR2 is SYDVKM. CDR3 DNA: TGTGCCAGCAGTTCAGGGTTATATGGCTACACCTTC. Translation: CASSSGLYGYTF.

This clonotype was observed a few times. The CDR3 protein is CAWRILFSGQIYEQYV. CDR3 nucleotide sequence: TGTGCCTGGAGAATTCTATTTAGCGGCCAGATCTACGAGCAGTACGTC. The chain links TRBV30 to TRBJ2-7; D is possibly TRBD2 (6 bases). The CDR3 extends over 16 amino acids. Germline assignment: CDR1 GTSNPN and CDR2 SVGIG (reference sequence). V was shortened by 3 bases and J by 3 bases, with 21 bases between the two germline ends.

The chain couples TRBV5-1 to TRBJ2-1, with 7 bases identical to TRBD2. In germline, CDR1 is SGHRS, CDR2 YFSETQ. V was clipped by 4 bases and J by 0 bases; unmatched bases: 4. This CDR3 spans 15 amino acids. The CDR3 sequence: CASSGGVHSYNEQFF. The CDR3 bases are TGCGCCAGCAGCGGGGGGGTCCACTCCTACAATGAGCAGTTCTTC.

The genes are TRBV3-2 and TRBJ2-7; TRBD2, as called in the table, went unchecked against the DNA. TRBV3-2 constitutes a pseudogene. This CDR3 is built from 19 residues. The CDR3 region has the DNA TGTGCCAGCAGACGGACGACTAGCGGGATGATAACATACTCCTACGAGCAGTACGTC. Translation gives CASRRTTSGMITYSYEQYV.

The chain employs TRBV20-1 and TRBJ2-7; D not resolved. V was cut by 0 bases and J by 3 bases, with 6 bases left in between. CDR3 length equals 12 residues. Germline CDR1 is DFQATT and CDR2 is SNEGSKA (reference sequence). CDR3: CSARDNYYEQYV. CDR3 coding DNA: TGCAGTGCTAGAGACAACTACTACGAGCAGTACGTC.

The gene calls are TRBV20-1 and TRBJ2-1, with D hard to call. There are 14 residues in the CDR3. Per germline, CDR1 DFQATT and CDR2 SNEGSKA (reference sequence). Trimming took off 0 bases at V and 5 bases at J, with 11 bases between the two ends. CDR3 residues: CSARDPTPHNEQFF. In nucleotides, the CDR3 is TGCAGTGCTAGAGACCCTACTCCCCACAATGAGCAGTTCTTC.

Ten or more counts support this clonotype. This CDR3 reads CASSFTEQETQYF. In DNA, the CDR3 is TGTGCCAGCAGCTTTACAGAGCAAGAGACCCAGTACTTC. This chain links TRBV7-2 with TRBJ2-5, with D unclear. V was trimmed by 3 bases and J by 2 bases, leaving 7 bases between them. Germline values: CDR1 SGHTA, CDR2 FQGNSA. The CDR3 spans 13 residues.

This clonotype was counted only a few times. V gene TRBV10-3 combines with J gene TRBJ2-1; D might be TRBD1 (5 bases). Per germline, CDR1 ENHRY and CDR2 SYGVKD. This CDR3 is built from 14 residues. The V gene lost 4 bases and the J gene lost 3 bases, with 10 bases spanning the gap. The CDR3 bases are TGTGCCATCAGTGGGCAGGGAAACTACAATGAGCAGTTCTTC. Its protein product is CAISGQGNYNEQFF.

In its sample, this clonotype was seen a few times. This chain joins TRBV28 and TRBJ2-2; D might be TRBD1 (6 bases). Germline assignment: CDR1 MDHEN and CDR2 SYDVKM. This CDR3 contains 17 residues. Trimming left V 5 bases short and J 4 bases short, with 20 bases between. The CDR3 is CASSPPVAGAFTGELFF. The CDR3 DNA is TGTGCCAGCAGTCCCCCGGTTGCAGGGGCTTTCACCGGGGAGCTGTTTTTT. Variable domain in full (rest from reference TRBV28 and TRBJ2-2): DVKVTQSSRYLVKRTGEKVFLECVQDMDHENMFWYRQDPGLGLRLIYFSYDVKMKEKGDIPEGYSVSREKKERFSLILESASTNQTSMYLCASSPPVAGAFTGELFFGEGSRLTVL.

This chain connects TRBV5-1 to TRBJ2-1; no definite D call. Trimming removed 0 bases at V and 7 bases at J, with 11 bases between. CDR3 length: 14 amino acids. Germline loops: CDR1 SGHRS, CDR2 YFSETQ. The CDR3 DNA follows: TGCGCCAGCAGCTTGGTCACAGCCATAAATGAGCAGTTCTTC. Translated: CASSLVTAINEQFF.

The CDR3 sequence is CASSLSSDRTDTQYF. The CDR3 DNA follows: TGTGCCAGCAGCTTGAGTTCAGACCGCACAGATACGCAGTATTTT. The gene calls are TRBV7-8 and TRBJ2-3; D is unclear. Germline CDR1 is SGHVS and CDR2 is FQNEAQ. The CDR3 extends over 15 amino acids. V dropped 3 bases and J dropped 1 base, with 11 bases sitting between them.

This clonotype has only a few counts. The chain has TRBV5-1 and TRBJ2-1; TRBD2 might be the D (6 bases). V lost 0 bases and J 0 bases, leaving 10 bases between the germline ends. The germline V gene encodes CDR1 SGHRS and CDR2 YFSETQ. This CDR3 spans 16 amino acids. The CDR3 coding sequence is TGCGCCAGCAGCTTGGGGGGACTCCTCTCCTACAATGAGCAGTTCTTC. This translates into CASSLGGLLSYNEQFF.

This clonotype was observed a few times. V gene TRBV12-3 or TRBV12-4 combines with J gene TRBJ2-1; 10 positions match TRBD2. This CDR3 is built from 14 residues. V trimming: 1 base; J trimming: 9 bases; junction bases outside the gene matches: 3. CDR3: CASSLGLAGAEQFF. CDR3 coding DNA: TGTGCCAGCAGTTTAGGGCTAGCGGGAGCTGAGCAGTTCTTC.

V usage is TRBV5-1 and J usage is TRBJ2-5, with a weak D call TRBD2 (7 bases). The CDR3 consists of 14 residues. V lost 2 bases to trimming and J lost 5 bases, with 13 bases between them. Germline-derived CDR1 and CDR2 are SGHRS and YFSETQ. CDR3 DNA: TGCGCCAGCAGCTTTTTACAGGGAGGGGAGACCCAGTACTTC. This gives the protein CASSFLQGGETQYF.

V gene TRBV9 combines with J gene TRBJ2-7; 9 bases fit TRBD1. The CDR3 loop spans 20 amino acids. The germline V gene has CDR1 SGDLS and CDR2 YYNGEE. Trimming at V came to 1 base and at J to 6 bases, leaving 23 bases not matched to a gene. CDR3 DNA: TGTGCCAGCAGCGTAACCAAGCCCCTAAGTTCGACAGGGGGAAGTTTCGAGCAGTACGTC. Translation gives CASSVTKPLSSTGGSFEQYV.

V is TRBV5-6 and J is TRBJ2-1; tentatively, D is TRBD1 or TRBD2 (6 bases each). This CDR3 has 16 residues. Looked up from germline, CDR1 is SGHDT and CDR2 is YYEEEE. V was pared by 0 bases and J by 4 bases, with 14 bases between. The CDR3 is CASSLDQGRFYNEQFF. In nucleotides, the CDR3 is TGTGCCAGCAGCTTGGACCAGGGGAGGTTTTACAATGAGCAGTTCTTC.